The 14 T cell receptor beta chains below come from one sample, sequenced in a study of T cells after yellow fever vaccination. TCRdb recomputed calls from the 5' RACE reads with MiXCR, one row per CDR3 protein. Among roughly 32,000 distinct CDR3 sequences listed, 5% to 8.5% were seen once. The input for sequencing was PBMCs, either bulk or a sorted T-cell subset (CD4+, CD8+, memory, or dextramer-sorted; not recorded which), taken on the day of the first yellow fever vaccination. The receptors come from a young man who received the YFV17D yellow fever vaccine.

Of note for this clonotype: This clone may be a read error of a much larger clone one base away. CDR3: CACSPSGGSLHTEAFF. Here the CDR3 DNA reads TGTGCCTGCAGCCCCAGCGGGGGATCTCTTCACACTGAAGCTTTCTTT. This chain joins TRBV7-2 and TRBJ1-1; perhaps TRBD1 as D (5 bases). The germline CDR1 and CDR2 sequences are SGHTA and FQGNSA. The CDR3 runs to 16 residues.

About this clonotype: A read error may produce the germline difference seen at one junction end. This rearrangement joins TRBV24-1 to TRBJ2-3, with a tentative D call TRBD1 (5 bases). Germline V gene sequence: CDR1 KGHDR, CDR2 SFDVKD. The CDR3 has 17 amino acids. The CDR3 protein is CATSGTEGDSSTGTQYF. The CDR3 bases are TGTGCCACCAGTGGGACCGAAGGTGACAGTTCCACAGGTACGCAGTATTTT.

This chain links TRBV9 with TRBJ2-5, with D possibly TRBD1 on 6 matching bases. Trimming removed 2 bases from V and 4 bases from J, with 12 bases in between. The CDR3 sequence is 14 residues long. CDR1 and CDR2 from the germline V gene are SGDLS and YYNGEE. In nucleotides, the CDR3 is TGTGCCAGCAGCGTGGGGGCGGGTAGAGAGACCCAGTACTTC. Encoded protein: CASSVGAGRETQYF.

This clonotype was seen at least ten times. The rearrangement links TRBV20-1 to TRBJ2-7; D might be TRBD1 or TRBD2, each matching 5 bases. Germline V lookup: CDR1 DFQATT, CDR2 SNEGSKA (reference sequence). This CDR3 has 15 residues. The V gene lost 3 bases and the J gene lost 3 bases, with 18 bases spanning the gap. DNA for the CDR3: TGCAGTGCTAGCGACGGGACGAGCCCATTCTACGAGCAGTACTTC. This translates into CSASDGTSPFYEQYF.

There are many counts of this clonotype. The rearrangement links TRBV6-5 to TRBJ2-7; maybe TRBD2 (6 bases). This CDR3 has 12 residues. V was clipped by 6 bases and J by 6 bases, with 12 bases between them. Per germline, CDR1 MNHEY and CDR2 SVGAGI. CDR3 in DNA: TGTGCCAGCAGGGAGCGGCGGGGCGAGCAGTACTTC. Translation gives CASRERRGEQYF.

This clonotype was observed many times. V usage is TRBV7-3 and J usage is TRBJ2-3, with D possibly TRBD2 on 5 matching bases. Trimming took 0 bases from V and 0 from J, leaving 7 bases between them. The length of the CDR3 is 15 residues. CDR1 and CDR2 from the germline V gene are SGHTA and FQGTGA. The CDR3 is CASSLTGVSTDTQYF. CDR3 in DNA: TGTGCCAGCAGCTTAACCGGGGTTAGCACAGATACGCAGTATTTT. Full variable domain (rest looked up from reference TRBV7-3 and TRBJ2-3): GAGVSQTPSNKVTEKGKYVELRCDPISGHTALYWYRQSLGQGPEFLIYFQGTGAADDSGLPNDRFFAVRPEGSVSTLKIQRTERGDSAVYLCASSLTGVSTDTQYFGPGTRLTVL.

This clonotype was detected many times. This chain connects TRBV6-1 to TRBJ2-6, with D perhaps matching TRBD1 (6 bases). The CDR3 spans 14 residues. Trimming removed 7 bases from V and 2 bases from J, with 9 bases in between. Germline CDR1 reads MNHNS; CDR2 reads SASEGT. The CDR3 nucleotides read TGTGCCAGCACCACAGGGCCTGGGGCCAACGTCCTGACTTTC. Amino acid sequence: CASTTGPGANVLTF.

A few counts support this clonotype. The V and J genes are TRBV4-2 and TRBJ2-3, with D perhaps matching TRBD2 (7 bases). CDR3 length: 17 residues. Germline V gene data show CDR1 as LGHNA and CDR2 as YNFKEQ. V was shortened by 1 base and J by 5 bases, with 19 bases between the two germline ends. The CDR3 DNA reads TGTGCCAGCAGCCAAGCCCCCCGCGGGGGCCCAAAAGATACGCAGTATTTT. As protein: CASSQAPRGGPKDTQYF.

This clonotype was counted at least ten times. The chain carries TRBV20-1 and TRBJ2-5, with 7 bases that match TRBD2. The germline gives CDR1 DFQATT, CDR2 SNEGSKA (reference sequence). The CDR3 sequence is 13 residues long. The V gene end was trimmed by 5 bases and the J gene end by 5 bases; junction bases not matched to a gene: 8. The CDR3 DNA reads TGCAGTGCTTCACAACTAGCGCGGGAGACCCAGTACTTC. Translation gives CSASQLARETQYF.

The table lists this clonotype with many counts. The V call is TRBV27, the J call TRBJ2-7, with no clear D. CDR3 size: 18 residues. Germline CDR1 and CDR2: MNHEY and SMNVEV (reference sequence). The germline V and J ends were trimmed by 3 bases and 2 bases, with 23 bases remaining between them. CDR3 sequence reads: CASSFSPSGQAFPYEQYF. Here the CDR3 DNA reads TGTGCCAGCAGTTTTAGCCCCTCTGGGCAGGCGTTTCCCTACGAGCAGTACTTC.

In its sample, this clonotype was seen many times. The genes are TRBV6-5 and TRBJ1-1; TRBD1 agrees at 9 bases. Germline loops: CDR1 MNHEY, CDR2 SVGAGI. Trimming at V came to 6 bases and at J to 5 bases, leaving 4 bases not matched to a gene. The CDR3 length is 13 residues. The CDR3 coding sequence is TGTGCCAGCAGCCACAGGGGGCAGACTGAAGCTTTCTTT. This translates into CASSHRGQTEAFF.

This clonotype was counted many times. The CDR3 region has the DNA TGTGCCAGCAGCCCTACTAGCGGAAATCAGTTCTTC. It yields the protein CASSPTSGNQFF. The chain is built from TRBV12-3 or TRBV12-4 and TRBJ2-1; 8 positions agree with TRBD2. V was clipped by 6 bases and J by 13 bases; unmatched bases: 8. This CDR3 has 12 amino acids.

This clonotype was found a few times. The genes are TRBV7-9 and TRBJ2-1; no definite D call. CDR1 is SEHNR, CDR2 FQNEAQ, per germline (reference sequence). The CDR3 totals 12 residues. V was cut by 3 bases and J by 8 bases, with 8 bases left in between. This CDR3 is CASSFRSDEQFF. DNA of the CDR3: TGTGCCAGCAGCTTTCGGTCGGATGAGCAGTTCTTC.

This clonotype has a count of ten or more. V and J are TRBV5-1 and TRBJ2-1, with D perhaps TRBD1 or TRBD2 (5 bases each). Germline CDR1 is SGHRS and CDR2 is YFSETQ. Trimming shortened V by 4 bases and J by 4 bases, and 24 bases separated the two germline ends. The CDR3 sequence is 18 residues long. Here the CDR3 DNA reads TGCGCCAGCAGCCAAACTACCCAGACGGGACCGCCATACAATGAGCAGTTCTTC. Protein product: CASSQTTQTGPPYNEQFF.